Sequencing of this TCR beta chain was carried out in a study of T-cell reconstitution after alpha-beta-depleted transplantation in children. Unique molecular identifiers were incorporated into the prepared TCRbeta library. Using its own MiXCR run on the PCR reads, TCRdb lists one record per CDR3 protein. This repertoire shows 450,000 to 550,000 distinct CDR3 sequences, roughly 10% found once; its top ten account for 14%. Points from the study as a whole: Reported findings indicate that, about two months after transplant, alpha-beta T cells came from several hundred expanded clones, which were derived from non-depleted graft cells.

CDR1 and CDR2 (germline): LGHDT, YNNKEL (reference sequence). This CDR3 contains 17 residues. V shed 0 bases and J 3 bases; nucleotides not matched to a gene: 8. This clonotype was seen only a few times. What it recognizes is unknown. The V and J genes are TRBV3-1 and TRBJ2-3, with 8 bases matching TRBD2. The sequenced sample was PBMCs, mostly from graft donor cells, obtained 180 days after TCRalphabeta/CD19-depleted stem cell transplant. The receptor comes from a female patient between 2 and 10 years old who had a stem cell transplant for aplastic anemia, so the T cells may come from the graft donor. The CDR3 coding sequence is TGTGCCAGCAGCCAAGATCGGGTTAGCGGGAAGACAGATACGCAGTATTTT. It translates to CASSQDRVSGKTDTQYF.